This passage covers 32 T cell receptor beta chains from one sample sequenced in a study of shared clonotypes between healthy human individuals. The protocol was immunoSEQ multiplex PCR, while the TCRdb copy is restricted to in-frame clones and leaves out a portion. The data contain about 1 million clones, 60% to 80% of them seen just once; the ten biggest clones take up roughly 1.5%. The sample consisted of memory CD4+ T cells sorted from blood. Subset: CD45RA-negative fraction. Source of these receptors: a man between 18 and 29 years old in good health.

In this sample, this clone turned up many times. The chain carries TRBV7-9 and TRBJ1-1; D might be TRBD1 (5 bases). The V end lost 3 bases, the J end lost 7 bases, and 12 bases lay between the germline ends. The germline V gene has CDR1 SEHNR and CDR2 FQNEAQ (reference sequence). This CDR3 region has 13 residues. CDR3 sequence reads: CASSLFGGNEAFF. Here the CDR3 DNA reads TGTGCCAGCAGCTTGTTTGGGGGGAATGAAGCTTTCTTT.

The rearrangement uses TRBV27 and TRBJ1-6; perhaps TRBD1 as D (6 bases). V lost 2 bases and J 9 bases, leaving 17 bases between the germline ends. Germline V gives CDR1 MNHEY, CDR2 SMNVEV (reference sequence). The CDR3 sequence is 16 residues long. CDR3: CASSLGGQAVGSPLHF. The DNA for the CDR3 is TGTGCCAGCAGTTTAGGGGGGCAGGCTGTTGGTTCACCCCTCCACTTT.

This chain joins TRBV5-1 and TRBJ1-6; D is undetermined. CDR3 length: 15 amino acids. Deletions cut 4 bases from V and 7 bases from J, with 15 bases between. Germline CDR1 and CDR2: SGHRS and YFSETQ. The CDR3 sequence: CASSLSQAWNSPLHF. CDR3 bases: TGCGCCAGCAGCCTGTCGCAGGCATGGAATTCACCCCTCCACTTT.

This clone has more than one count but fewer than ten. This chain links TRBV7-2 with TRBJ2-1, with 9 nucleotides matching TRBD1. CDR1 SGHTA and CDR2 FQGNSA come from the germline V gene. This CDR3 is built from 15 residues. V shed 0 bases and J 5 bases; nucleotides not matched to a gene: 2. As DNA, the CDR3 is TGTGCCAGCAGCTTAGCGCGGGACAGGGACAATGAGCAGTTCTTC. The encoded protein is CASSLARDRDNEQFF.

The genes are TRBV5-1 and TRBJ1-4, with 9 bases lining up with TRBD1. The CDR3 is 14 amino acids. Germline loops: CDR1 SGHRS, CDR2 YFSETQ. The V gene end was trimmed by 4 bases and the J gene end by 6 bases; junction bases not matched to a gene: 4. DNA for the CDR3: TGCGCCAGCAGCCCGGGACAGGGATATGAAAAACTGTTTTTT. Its protein product is CASSPGQGYEKLFF.

The chain combines TRBV25-1 with TRBJ1-1; D unclear. Trimming stripped 9 bases from V and 3 bases from J, with 11 bases between. The length of the CDR3 is 12 residues. The germline V gene has CDR1 MGHDK and CDR2 SYGVNS. The CDR3 bases are TGTGCCAGTAAGAGATCGGACACTGAAGCTTTCTTT. It is translated as CASKRSDTEAFF.

This rearrangement joins TRBV30 to TRBJ2-2; no reliable D call. The CDR3 loop spans 14 amino acids. The V gene's germline CDR1 is GTSNPN and CDR2 SVGIG (reference sequence). Trimming stripped 6 bases from V and 2 bases from J, with 13 bases between. In nucleotides, the CDR3 is TGTGCCTGCCCAAAGGCATCTAACACCGGGGAGCTGTTTTTT. Encoded protein: CACPKASNTGELFF.

V is TRBV5-1 and J is TRBJ1-3; 11 positions agree with TRBD1. CDR1 is SGHRS, CDR2 YFSETQ, per germline. This CDR3 spans 18 amino acids. Losses at the gene ends were 7 bases for V and 0 bases for J; bases not matched to a gene: 12. The CDR3 DNA reads TGCGCCAGCGCAAGGACAGGGGGCCACGAAAGCTCTGGAAACACCATATATTTT. This gives the protein CASARTGGHESSGNTIYF. Full variable domain (rest looked up from reference TRBV5-1 and TRBJ1-3): KAGVTQTPRYLIKTRGQQVTLSCSPISGHRSVSWYQQTPGQGLQFLFEYFSETQRNKGNFPGRFSGRQFSNSRSEMNVSTLELGDSALYLCASARTGGHESSGNTIYFGEGSWLTVV.

The sample holds a few counts of this clone. V usage is TRBV7-6 and J usage is TRBJ2-3; the match to TRBD2 covers 8 bases. The V gene end was trimmed by 1 base and the J gene end by 5 bases; junction bases not matched to a gene: 5. This CDR3 region has 15 residues. The germline CDR1 and CDR2 sequences are SGHVS and FNYEAQ. CDR3 DNA: TGTGCCAGCAGCTTAGTTCAAAGCGGGAGAGATACGCAGTATTTT. This encodes CASSLVQSGRDTQYF.

The J gene is TRBJ2-1, the V gene TRBV28; D might be TRBD2 (7 bases). CDR1 MDHEN and CDR2 SYDVKM come from the germline V gene. V lost 7 bases and J lost 7, with 14 bases in between. The CDR3 consists of 13 residues. The CDR3 loop reads CASTAGATNEQFF. The CDR3 DNA reads TGTGCCAGCACGGCGGGGGCCACGAATGAGCAGTTCTTC.

The chain couples TRBV30 to TRBJ2-3, with D perhaps assigned TRBD1 or TRBD2 (5 bases each). Trimming took off 2 bases at V and 1 base at J, with 10 bases between the two ends. Per the germline V gene, CDR1 is GTSNPN and CDR2 is SVGIG (reference sequence). This CDR3 is built from 14 residues. The CDR3 DNA sequence: TGTGCCTGGAGTACTGGGGACCGCACAGATACGCAGTATTTT. Translated: CAWSTGDRTDTQYF. The full variable domain, in which reference TRBV30 and TRBJ2-3 provide the parts outside the CDR3, is SQTIHQWPATLVQPVGSPLSLECTVEGTSNPNLYWYRQAAGRGLQLLFYSVGIGQISSEVPQNLSASRPQDRQFILSSKKLLLSDSGFYLCAWSTGDRTDTQYFGPGTRLTVL.

This chain links TRBV6-5 with TRBJ1-6; D is unclear. V was clipped by 6 bases and J by 5 bases, with 5 bases between them. The CDR3 sequence is 12 residues long. CDR1 is MNHEY, CDR2 SVGAGI, per germline. The CDR3: CASRGNNSPLHF. Here the CDR3 DNA reads TGTGCCAGCAGGGGTAATAATTCACCCCTCCACTTT.

About this clone: The germline gene is not matched at one end of the junction; a read error may be the cause. This chain joins TRBV9 and TRBJ2-1, with a weak D call TRBD1 (6 bases). The germline CDR1 and CDR2 sequences are SGDLS and YYNGEE. The CDR3 is 15 amino acids. The CDR3 DNA follows: TGTGCCAGCAGCGTAGCGGTAGGACTCGACAGGAGTCAGCTCTTC. Translating gives CASSVAVGLDRSQLF.

This clone was counted once. The rearrangement joins TRBV9 to TRBJ2-1, with 10 bases lining up with TRBD2. The length of the CDR3 is 14 residues. V was pared by 0 bases and J by 12 bases, with 6 bases of the junction left unmatched. Germline V CDR1 and CDR2: SGDLS, YYNGEE. As DNA, the CDR3 is TGTGCCAGCAGCGTAGGGCTAGCGGGAGTGTCGCAGTTCTTC. This encodes CASSVGLAGVSQFF.

This clone was observed a handful of times. The CDR3 region is CASSGTPPYQPQHF. The CDR3 coding sequence is TGTGCCAGCAGCGGGACACCTCCTTATCAGCCCCAGCATTTT. The V gene is TRBV2, the J gene TRBJ1-5; TRBD1 is a possible D gene (6 bases). Between the trimmed V and J ends, which lost 6 bases and 5 bases, there was a span of 14 bases. The germline V gene encodes CDR1 SNHLY and CDR2 FYNNEI. The CDR3 runs to 14 residues. Looking up the rest from reference TRBV2 and TRBJ1-5 gives the full variable domain: EPEVTQTPSHQVTQMGQEVILRCVPISNHLYFYWYRQILGQKVEFLVSFYNNEISEKSEIFDDQFSVERPDGSNFTLKIRSTKLEDSAMYFCASSGTPPYQPQHFGDGTRLSIL.

This clone was counted a single time. The chain combines TRBV28 with TRBJ2-7; D is possibly TRBD2 (6 bases). CDR3 length: 13 residues. Trimming removed 2 bases from V and 12 bases from J, with 17 bases in between. The germline CDR1 and CDR2 sequences are MDHEN and SYDVKM. The CDR3: CASSLRVAVLPYF. For the CDR3, the DNA is TGTGCCAGCAGTTTACGGGTAGCGGTACTTCCGTACTTC.

The chain links TRBV25-1 to TRBJ2-1, with 8 bases fitting TRBD2. The CDR3 totals 14 residues. The V gene end was trimmed by 8 bases and the J gene end by 7 bases; junction bases not matched to a gene: 10. Germline values: CDR1 MGHDK, CDR2 SYGVNS. The CDR3 region is CASRRAGGSNEQFF. CDR3 DNA: TGTGCCAGCCGAAGGGCGGGGGGAAGTAATGAGCAGTTCTTC.

The chain uses TRBV6-1 and TRBJ1-4, with 7 bases aligning to TRBD1. Germline V gene sequence: CDR1 MNHNS, CDR2 SASEGT. The CDR3 length is 13 residues. V dropped 9 bases and J dropped 5; count of bases not matched to a gene: 6. This chain's CDR3 is CASRTGRNEKLFF. CDR3 in DNA: TGTGCCAGTCGGACAGGAAGAAATGAAAAACTGTTTTTT.

The J gene is TRBJ1-4, the V gene TRBV5-1; 8 bases agree with TRBD1. V shed 1 base, J shed 0 bases, and the junction held 5 bases outside the gene matches. The CDR3 has 17 amino acids. CDR1 SGHRS and CDR2 YFSETQ come from the germline V gene. The CDR3 sequence is CASSLSGGLATNEKLFF. In nucleotides, the CDR3 is TGCGCCAGCAGCTTGTCAGGGGGCCTCGCAACTAATGAAAAACTGTTTTTT.

The V call is TRBV27, the J call TRBJ1-1; a weak D match, TRBD1 (5 bases). Trimming took off 6 bases at V and 5 bases at J, with 19 bases between the two ends. Germline CDR1 MNHEY, CDR2 SMNVEV (reference sequence). The CDR3 has 15 residues. The CDR3 loop reads CASSATVPRRTEAFF. CDR3 in DNA: TGTGCCAGCAGCGCGACAGTTCCTCGGCGGACTGAAGCTTTCTTT.

This rearrangement joins TRBV10-2 to TRBJ1-5; no definite D call. In germline, CDR1 is WSHSY, CDR2 SAAADI. V lost 2 bases to trimming and J lost 4 bases, with 6 bases between them. The CDR3 has 13 residues. The CDR3 loop reads CASSEPGNQPQHF. CDR3 nucleotide sequence: TGCGCCAGCAGTGAGCCGGGGAATCAGCCCCAGCATTTT.

This clone was recorded at least ten times. The sample contains more than one DNA sequence encoding this CDR3. The V and J genes are TRBV2 and TRBJ1-1; 8 bases line up with TRBD1. CDR1 SNHLY and CDR2 FYNNEI come from the germline V gene. V was clipped by 2 bases and J by 12 bases; unmatched bases: 11. The CDR3 is made up of 14 amino acids. CDR3 sequence (DNA): TGTGCCAGCAGTGAACCCGGGACAGGAACGGATCCTTTCTTT. This codes for CASSEPGTGTDPFF.

J is TRBJ1-3 and V is TRBV4-1; the D is unclear. Germline loops: CDR1 MGHRA, CDR2 YSYEKL. This CDR3 is built from 14 residues. Trimming cost V 8 bases and J 2 bases, with 13 bases left between them. The CDR3 sequence: CASCPLGTGNTIYF. The CDR3 DNA is TGCGCCAGCTGCCCCTTGGGGACTGGAAACACCATATATTTT.

The rearrangement links TRBV5-6 to TRBJ2-3, with 8 bases lining up with TRBD1. The junction had 5 bases not matched to a gene; V was cut back by 1 base and J by 1 base. In germline, CDR1 is SGHDT, CDR2 YYEEEE. This CDR3 has 16 amino acids. The CDR3 is CASSLFPGGGTDTQYF. CDR3 DNA: TGTGCCAGCAGCTTGTTCCCAGGGGGCGGCACAGATACGCAGTATTTT. Drawing the rest from reference TRBV5-6 and TRBJ2-3, the complete variable domain is DAGVTQSPTHLIKTRGQQVTLRCSPKSGHDTVSWYQQALGQGPQFIFQYYEEEERQRGNFPDRFSGHQFPNYSSELNVNALLLGDSALYLCASSLFPGGGTDTQYFGPGTRLTVL.

The genes are TRBV30 and TRBJ2-2; D unclear. Germline V lookup: CDR1 GTSNPN, CDR2 SVGIG (reference sequence). With 0 bases removed from V and 4 bases from J, the gap between germline ends came to 6 bases. This CDR3 is built from 13 residues. The DNA of the CDR3 is TGTGCCTGGAGTGTAATGAGCACCGGGGAGCTGTTTTTT. Translation: CAWSVMSTGELFF.

This clone was counted a few times. CDR3 sequence: CASSFILRAYGTEAFF. In nucleotides, the CDR3 is TGTGCCAGCAGCTTTATCTTGAGGGCCTACGGTACTGAAGCTTTCTTT. The genes are TRBV2 and TRBJ1-1; D remains ambiguous. The CDR3 covers 16 residues. CDR1 is SNHLY and CDR2 is FYNNEI in the germline V gene. Trimming took off 6 bases at V and 5 bases at J, with 22 bases between the two ends.

This clone occurred a few times. V and J are TRBV7-9 and TRBJ2-1; the match to TRBD2 covers 12 bases. V gave up 2 bases and J gave up 8 bases; unmatched junction bases: 10. The CDR3 has 17 amino acids. The germline CDR1 and CDR2 sequences are SEHNR and FQNEAQ (reference sequence). The CDR3: CASSLFLGTSGLHEQFF. The DNA for the CDR3 is TGTGCCAGCAGCTTATTTCTCGGGACTAGCGGGTTGCATGAGCAGTTCTTC.

The gene calls are TRBV27 and TRBJ1-4; D uncertain. V was trimmed by 6 bases and J by 7 bases, leaving 18 bases between them. CDR1 is MNHEY, CDR2 SMNVEV, per germline (reference sequence). This CDR3 is built from 15 residues. Written as DNA, the CDR3 is TGTGCCAGCAGCCTTTACGGTCCGACGGGTGAAAAACTGTTTTTT. Translation gives CASSLYGPTGEKLFF. The full variable domain, with the rest looked up from reference TRBV27 and TRBJ1-4, is EAQVTQNPRYLITVTGKKLTVTCSQNMNHEYMSWYRQDPGLGLRQIYYSMNVEVTDKGDVPEGYKVSRKEKRNFPLILESPSPNQTSLYFCASSLYGPTGEKLFFGSGTQLSVL.

This chain uses TRBV28 with TRBJ1-5, with D perhaps TRBD1 (5 bases). The CDR3 spans 14 residues. Trimming left V 7 bases short and J 11 bases short, with 21 bases between. Germline CDR1 and CDR2: MDHEN and SYDVKM. CDR3 DNA sequence: TGTGCCAGCACCATGGGAGGTACGGGAGGGGCCCAGCATTTT. Residues: CASTMGGTGGAQHF.

The V gene is TRBV11-2, the J gene TRBJ2-7; no definite D call. Germline V lookup: CDR1 SGHAT, CDR2 FQNNGV. The V end was cut by 1 base, the J end by 1 base, with 11 bases between. This CDR3 has 15 amino acids. The CDR3, as DNA: TGTGCCAGCAGCTTAGTGACATCCGGATCCTACGAGCAGTACTTC. Amino acid sequence: CASSLVTSGSYEQYF.

This clone showed up just a few times. This sample includes further DNA sequences coding for the same CDR3. The chain couples TRBV27 to TRBJ2-7; 9 bases are shared with TRBD2. V shed 6 bases, J shed 2 bases, and the junction held 5 bases outside the gene matches. Per the germline V gene, CDR1 is MNHEY and CDR2 is SMNVEV (reference sequence). This CDR3 has 14 amino acids. CDR3 residues: CASSVLAGPYEQYF. The DNA for the CDR3 is TGTGCCAGCAGCGTACTAGCGGGTCCCTACGAGCAGTACTTC.

V gene TRBV28 combines with J gene TRBJ1-1; D might be TRBD1 (6 bases). In germline, CDR1 is MDHEN, CDR2 SYDVKM. The CDR3 length is 14 residues. V shed 6 bases and J shed 2 bases, with 13 bases lying between them. The CDR3: CASRTWTDNTEAFF. DNA of the CDR3: TGTGCCAGCAGAACTTGGACAGACAACACTGAAGCTTTCTTT.